The source of this T cell receptor beta chain is a study of OX40 agonist ivuxolimab in advanced cancers. Study summary: The dose-escalation cohort was about 83% male, with a mean age of about 60 years, ranging roughly 23 to 79. Notes on the study in general: CD8+ T cells showed, on average, more clonal expansion than CD4+ cells.

With regard to this clone: The antigen is undetermined.

Assay used: immunoSEQ multiplex PCR; TCRdb lists only in-frame clones, some missing. Found here are some 45,000 clones, approximately 91% of them singletons; the top ten hold over 15%. In germline, CDR1 is SGDLS, CDR2 YYNGEE. Trimming removed 0 bases at V and 1 base at J, with 10 bases between. This CDR3 is built from 15 residues. The specimen was CD4+ or CD8+ T cells sorted from blood, collected in a trial of the OX40 agonist ivuxolimab. The rearrangement joins TRBV9 to TRBJ1-1; the D is unclear. The TCR comes from an adult with an advanced solid tumor such as melanoma, head and neck, liver or kidney cancer. The CDR3 region is CASSVVPGENTEAFF. CDR3 DNA: TGTGCCAGCAGCGTAGTTCCAGGCGAGAACACTGAAGCTTTCTTT.